Following are 14 T cell receptor beta chains from one sample sequenced in a study of T-cell reconstitution after alpha-beta-depleted transplantation in children. Unique molecular identifiers were incorporated into the prepared TCRbeta library. TCRdb independently ran MiXCR on the PCR reads; one entry per CDR3 protein. This table has approximately 430,000 distinct CDR3 sequences, around 15% appearing once. The source material was PBMCs, mostly from graft donor cells, sampled 360 days after TCRalphabeta/CD19-depleted stem cell transplant. The source is a boy under two years old who had a stem cell transplant for Wiskott-Aldrich syndrome, so the T cells may come from the graft donor.

This clonotype turned up a few times. V gene TRBV5-1 combines with J gene TRBJ2-2, with D perhaps TRBD2 (6 bases). Germline lookup yields CDR1 SGHRS and CDR2 YFSETQ. V was shortened by 0 bases and J by 3 bases, with 15 bases between the two germline ends. This CDR3 region has 17 residues. Written as DNA, the CDR3 is TGCGCCAGCAGCTTGGCCCGGGGGAAGAAGGACACCGGGGAGCTGTTTTTT. Residues: CASSLARGKKDTGELFF.

This clonotype was seen a handful of times. V usage is TRBV5-1 and J usage is TRBJ2-2; D is ambiguous. The CDR3 is 14 amino acids. V was shortened by 6 bases and J by 0 bases, with 9 bases between the two germline ends. Germline V gene lookup returns CDR1 SGHRS and CDR2 YFSETQ. The CDR3 DNA reads as TGCGCCAGCACCAATGGGGCGAACACCGGGGAGCTGTTTTTT. Translation: CASTNGANTGELFF.

The chain is built from TRBV19 and TRBJ2-2, with TRBD1 matching over 8 bases. Germline CDR1 and CDR2: LNHDA and SQIVND (reference sequence). The CDR3 covers 15 residues. Unmatched junction bases numbered 8, after V lost 5 bases and J lost 6 bases. The CDR3 protein is CASSFRDRTPGELFF. The CDR3 DNA sequence: TGTGCCAGTAGTTTCCGGGACAGGACCCCCGGGGAGCTGTTTTTT.

The chain links TRBV2 to TRBJ2-3; D gene unclear. V lost 5 bases and J lost 0, with 9 bases in between. Germline lookup yields CDR1 SNHLY and CDR2 FYNNEI. The CDR3 has 14 amino acids. This CDR3 reads CASSSVTSTDTQYF. The CDR3 region has the DNA TGTGCCAGCAGTTCCGTGACTAGCACAGATACGCAGTATTTT.

The V call is TRBV3-1, the J call TRBJ2-7, with TRBD2 matching over 7 bases. Germline loops: CDR1 LGHDT, CDR2 YNNKEL (reference sequence). Trimming took 1 base from V and 1 from J; bases not matched to a gene: 4. This CDR3 comprises 15 residues. The CDR3 protein is CASSQAGLGSYEQYF. Written as DNA, the CDR3 is TGTGCCAGCAGCCAAGCCGGACTAGGGTCCTACGAGCAGTACTTC.

V usage is TRBV7-9 and J usage is TRBJ2-4; D gene ambiguous. CDR3 length: 15 residues. The germline V gene has CDR1 SEHNR and CDR2 FQNEAQ (reference sequence). Trimming stripped 4 bases from V and 0 bases from J, with 10 bases between. CDR3 protein: CASSSLIVAKNIQYF. The DNA for the CDR3 is TGTGCCAGCAGCTCCCTCATAGTAGCCAAAAACATTCAGTACTTC.

This clonotype was found a few times. The V and J genes are TRBV7-9 and TRBJ2-5; perhaps TRBD2 as D (5 bases). CDR1 is SEHNR and CDR2 is FQNEAQ in the germline V gene (reference sequence). The V and J ends lost 4 bases and 2 bases respectively, with 20 bases between them. This CDR3 is built from 17 residues. This chain's CDR3 is CASSYPHRESFQETQYF. CDR3 nucleotide sequence: TGTGCCAGCAGCTACCCCCATAGGGAGTCTTTTCAAGAGACCCAGTACTTC.

This clonotype was found a few times. The chain couples TRBV7-2 to TRBJ1-1, with D possibly matching TRBD1 (5 bases). The length of the CDR3 is 15 residues. The germline gives CDR1 SGHTA, CDR2 FQGNSA. Trimming shortened V by 5 bases and J by 4 bases, and 17 bases separated the two germline ends. CDR3 residues: CASSRTPNGGTEAFF. The DNA of the CDR3 is TGTGCCAGCAGCCGAACCCCTAATGGGGGCACTGAAGCTTTCTTT.

The rearrangement uses TRBV6-5 and TRBJ2-1; 9 positions agree with TRBD2. The germline gives CDR1 MNHEY, CDR2 SVGAGI. V was clipped by 4 bases and J by 3 bases; unmatched bases: 4. This CDR3 region has 15 residues. CDR3 coding DNA: TGTGCCAGCAGTTCAAGACTAGCGGACTACAATGAGCAGTTCTTC. This codes for CASSSRLADYNEQFF.

This clonotype was observed at least ten times. As DNA, the CDR3 is TGCGCCAGCAGCTTGAATGAGGGGGCCCAAGAGACCCAGTACTTC. It encodes CASSLNEGAQETQYF. The chain employs TRBV5-1 and TRBJ2-5; 7 bases align to TRBD1. The CDR3 has 15 amino acids. Germline V lookup: CDR1 SGHRS, CDR2 YFSETQ. With V trimmed by 1 base and J by 1 base, 4 bases remained unmatched.

This sequence joins TRBV30 and TRBJ2-1, with a tentative D call TRBD1 (5 bases). Trimming took 4 bases from V and 10 from J, leaving 17 bases between them. The CDR3 totals 13 residues. Germline V gene data show CDR1 as GTSNPN and CDR2 as SVGIG (reference sequence). The DNA for the CDR3 is TGTGCCTGGAAAGGGGATCATGATCGGGAGCAGTTCTTC. Translating gives CAWKGDHDREQFF. Full variable domain (outside the CDR3, taken from reference TRBV30 and TRBJ2-1): SQTIHQWPATLVQPVGSPLSLECTVEGTSNPNLYWYRQAAGRGLQLLFYSVGIGQISSEVPQNLSASRPQDRQFILSSKKLLLSDSGFYLCAWKGDHDREQFFGPGTRLTVL.

This clonotype was counted a few times. The CDR3 DNA reads TGTGCCAGCACCAAAAGGGATGCGGGAGCCCCCTACGAGCAGTACTTC. Its protein product is CASTKRDAGAPYEQYF. V usage is TRBV12-3 or TRBV12-4 and J usage is TRBJ2-7, with 7 bases lining up with TRBD2. With 7 bases clipped from V and 2 bases from J, the junction kept 14 bases outside the gene matches. CDR3 length: 16 amino acids.

This clonotype was found many times. The chain links TRBV29-1 to TRBJ1-4; D remains ambiguous. V dropped 0 bases and J dropped 10 bases, with 9 bases sitting between them. The V gene's germline CDR1 is SQVTM and CDR2 ANQGSEA. The CDR3 has 12 amino acids. The CDR3 sequence: CSVEDRLGKLFF. In nucleotides, the CDR3 is TGCAGCGTTGAAGACAGGCTTGGAAAACTGTTTTTT.

CDR3 DNA: TGTGCCAGCAGTTTGGCGTGGGCCCGGAACGAGCAGTACTTC. Its protein is CASSLAWARNEQYF. The chain combines TRBV27 with TRBJ2-7, with no clear D. CDR1 MNHEY and CDR2 SMNVEV come from the germline V gene (reference sequence). The CDR3 covers 14 residues. V lost 3 bases and J lost 5, with 14 bases in between.